What follows is one T cell receptor (beta chain) and its context. Antigen specificity is unknown. The data were obtained in a study of T cell responses to AZD1222 COVID-19 vaccine. The study's findings and limits: Baseline serostatus was positive in only six AZD1222 recipients. At 160-218 and 743-854, vaccine-associated CD4 TCRs were dominant, and they spanned spike.

Measured with immunoSEQ multiplex PCR; TCRdb has only the in-frame clones, and not every one. The profile shows more than 110,000 clones, roughly 92% of them singletons. The germline CDR1 and CDR2 sequences are KGHSH and LQKENI. The CDR3 is made up of 13 amino acids. V dropped 1 base and J dropped 6 bases, with 9 bases sitting between them. This sample comprised peripheral blood, obtained 28 days after the second AZD1222 dose. The chain employs TRBV18 and TRBJ1-2; tentative D call: TRBD1 (6 bases). The clonotype comes from an adult who received the AZD1222 COVID-19 vaccine. This CDR3 is CASSPRQEDGYTF. CDR3 DNA: TGTGCCAGCTCACCACGACAGGAAGATGGCTACACCTTC.